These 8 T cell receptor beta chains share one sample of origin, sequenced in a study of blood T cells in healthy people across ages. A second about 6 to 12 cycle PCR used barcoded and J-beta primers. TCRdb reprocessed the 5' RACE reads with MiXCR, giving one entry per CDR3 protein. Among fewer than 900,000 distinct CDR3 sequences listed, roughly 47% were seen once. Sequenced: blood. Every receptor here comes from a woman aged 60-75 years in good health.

The CDR3 here is CASSQGLTRIYEQYF. The CDR3 nucleotides are TGTGCCAGCAGCCAGGGCCTGACTAGAATCTACGAGCAGTACTTC. The V and J genes are TRBV14 and TRBJ2-7, with D perhaps TRBD2 (6 bases). The CDR3 is made up of 15 amino acids. The germline V and J ends were trimmed by 3 bases and 3 bases, with 15 bases remaining between them. Looked up from germline, CDR1 is SGHDN and CDR2 is FVKESK.

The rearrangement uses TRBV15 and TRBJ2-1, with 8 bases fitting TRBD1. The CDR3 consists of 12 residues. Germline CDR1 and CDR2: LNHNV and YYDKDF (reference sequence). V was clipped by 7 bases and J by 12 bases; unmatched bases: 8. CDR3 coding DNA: TGTGCCACCACCTCAGGGGGCTCAGCGCAGTTCTTC. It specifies CATTSGGSAQFF.

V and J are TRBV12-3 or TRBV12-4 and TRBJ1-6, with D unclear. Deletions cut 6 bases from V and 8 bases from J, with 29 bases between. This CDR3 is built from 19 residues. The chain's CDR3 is CASSPTRVISIRRHSPLHF. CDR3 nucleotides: TGTGCCAGCAGCCCAACCCGAGTTATCAGTATCAGACGGCATTCACCCCTCCACTTT.

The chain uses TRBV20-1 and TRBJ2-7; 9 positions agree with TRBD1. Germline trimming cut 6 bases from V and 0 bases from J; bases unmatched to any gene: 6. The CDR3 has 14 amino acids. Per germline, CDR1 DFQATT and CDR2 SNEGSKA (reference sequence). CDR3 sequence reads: CSAPKTGGSYEQYF. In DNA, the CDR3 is TGCAGTGCACCCAAGACAGGGGGCTCCTACGAGCAGTACTTC.

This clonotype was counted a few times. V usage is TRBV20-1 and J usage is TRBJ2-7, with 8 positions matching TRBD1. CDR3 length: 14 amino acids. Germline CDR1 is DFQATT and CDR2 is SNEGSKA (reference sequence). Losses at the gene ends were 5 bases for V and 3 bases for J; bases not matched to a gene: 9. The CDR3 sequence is CSAASITGGYEQYF. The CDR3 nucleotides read TGCAGTGCTGCTTCCATAACAGGGGGCTACGAGCAGTACTTC.

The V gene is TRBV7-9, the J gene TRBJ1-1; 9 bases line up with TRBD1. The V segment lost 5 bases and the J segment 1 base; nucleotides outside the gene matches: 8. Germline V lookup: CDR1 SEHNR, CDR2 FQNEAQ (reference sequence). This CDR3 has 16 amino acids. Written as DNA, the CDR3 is TGTGCCAGCAGCCGAGGACAGGGGTCGAGGAACACTGAAGCTTTCTTT. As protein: CASSRGQGSRNTEAFF. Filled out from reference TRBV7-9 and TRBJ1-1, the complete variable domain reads DTGVSQNPRHKITKRGQNVTFRCDPISEHNRLYWYRQTLGQGPEFLTYFQNEAQLEKSRLLSDRFSAERPKGSFSTLEIQRTEQGDSAMYLCASSRGQGSRNTEAFFGQGTRLTVV.

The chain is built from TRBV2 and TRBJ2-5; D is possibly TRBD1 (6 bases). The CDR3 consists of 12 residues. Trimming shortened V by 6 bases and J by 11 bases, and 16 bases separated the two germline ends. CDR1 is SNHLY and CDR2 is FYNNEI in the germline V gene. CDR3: CASRPTGMSQYF. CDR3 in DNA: TGTGCCAGCAGACCAACAGGGATGTCGCAGTACTTC.

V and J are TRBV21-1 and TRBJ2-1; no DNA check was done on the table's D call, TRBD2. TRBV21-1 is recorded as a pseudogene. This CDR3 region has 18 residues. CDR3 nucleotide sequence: TGTGCCAGCGGACGCGTTTGTACGGGACTAGCGGACCCGAATGAGCAGTTCTTC. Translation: CASGRVCTGLADPNEQFF.